Below are 11 T cell receptor beta chains sequenced from a single sample in a study of blood T cell repertoires in COVID-19. TCRdb's copy holds only in-frame clones and misses some; the assay was immunoSEQ multiplex PCR. The sample lists under 70,000 clones; about 82% were seen once. The specimen sequenced was peripheral blood. The receptor set was obtained from a human donor in a cohort sampled during active COVID-19.

V usage is TRBV27 and J usage is TRBJ1-5, with TRBD1 as a possible D gene (6 bases). Trimming shortened V by 2 bases and J by 5 bases, and 10 bases separated the two germline ends. In germline, CDR1 is MNHEY, CDR2 SMNVEV (reference sequence). This CDR3 has 14 residues. CDR3 sequence: CASSLGDNDQPQHF. The CDR3 region has the DNA TGTGCCAGCAGTTTAGGGGACAACGATCAGCCCCAGCATTTT.

The rearrangement joins TRBV20-1 to TRBJ2-1, with 12 bases fitting TRBD2. The CDR3 spans 16 residues. Germline CDR1 reads DFQATT; CDR2 reads SNEGSKA (reference sequence). Trimming cost V 3 bases and J 8 bases; bases outside gene matches: 11. The CDR3, as DNA: TGCAGTGCTAGTTCGGCTAGCGGGAGGGCTCTGGATGAGCAGTTCTTC. Translating it yields CSASSASGRALDEQFF.

This sequence joins TRBV7-2 and TRBJ2-5; 8 bases align to TRBD1. V lost 5 bases and J lost 5; bases outside the gene matches: 7. This CDR3 spans 14 amino acids. Germline assignment: CDR1 SGHTA and CDR2 FQGNSA. Here the CDR3 DNA reads TGTGCCAGCAGCCGCCGGACAGGGAGTGAGACCCAGTACTTC. Translation gives CASSRRTGSETQYF. The entire variable domain, with the rest obtained from reference TRBV7-2 and TRBJ2-5, is as follows: GAGVSQSPSNKVTEKGKDVELRCDPISGHTALYWYRQSLGQGLEFLIYFQGNSAPDKSGLPSDRFSAERTGGSVSTLTIQRTQQEDSAVYLCASSRRTGSETQYFGPGTRLLVL.

J is TRBJ2-7 and V is TRBV19; 10 bases agree with TRBD2. In germline, CDR1 is LNHDA, CDR2 SQIVND (reference sequence). With V trimmed by 5 bases and J by 2 bases, 6 bases remained unmatched. The CDR3 is 15 residues long. The CDR3 DNA sequence: TGTGCCAGTAGTGGAGGGACTAGCGAAACCTACGAGCAGTACTTC. Residues: CASSGGTSETYEQYF.

The V call is TRBV28, the J call TRBJ2-7; 11 nucleotides align to TRBD2. CDR1 is MDHEN and CDR2 is SYDVKM in the germline V gene. V was clipped by 7 bases and J by 4 bases; unmatched bases: 9. CDR3 length: 15 amino acids. The CDR3 protein is CASKQAGTSGYEQYF. In nucleotides, the CDR3 is TGTGCCAGCAAGCAGGCCGGGACTAGCGGTTACGAGCAGTACTTC.

There are a few counts of this clone. The rearrangement uses TRBV24-1 and TRBJ2-1, with D possibly TRBD2 on 5 matching bases. Trimming shortened V by 2 bases and J by 5 bases, and 15 bases separated the two germline ends. Germline CDR1 and CDR2: KGHDR and SFDVKD. The CDR3 runs 16 residues. For the CDR3, the DNA is TGTGCCACCAGTGATTCGGCTAGCTCCCGCCACAATGAGCAGTTCTTC. It codes for CATSDSASSRHNEQFF.

CDR3 residues: CASSLASGEVYEQYF. CDR3 bases: TGTGCCAGCAGCTTAGCGTCGGGGGAAGTCTACGAGCAGTACTTC. The chain couples TRBV7-8 to TRBJ2-7; perhaps TRBD2 as D (6 bases). Trimming removed 0 bases at V and 3 bases at J, with 12 bases between. Looked up from germline, CDR1 is SGHVS and CDR2 is FQNEAQ. This CDR3 has 15 residues.

This clone was observed a single time. The rearrangement uses TRBV10-2 and TRBJ2-1, with D perhaps matching TRBD2 (6 bases). CDR1 WSHSY and CDR2 SAAADI come from the germline V gene. This CDR3 is built from 15 residues. Trimming removed 2 bases from V and 7 bases from J, with 15 bases in between. The CDR3 protein is CASSERAGLGNEQFF. The CDR3 DNA is TGCGCCAGCAGTGAGCGTGCGGGATTGGGTAATGAGCAGTTCTTC.

The count of this clone is one. In nucleotides, the CDR3 is TGTGCCAGCAGCAGAGCTGCAGGGTTCCACGAGCAGTACTTC. It is translated as CASSRAAGFHEQYF. This chain uses TRBV7-9 with TRBJ2-7; possible D gene TRBD1, 5 bases. The V end lost 5 bases, the J end lost 5 bases, and 16 bases lay between the germline ends. The CDR3 runs to 14 residues. Germline V gene data show CDR1 as SEHNR and CDR2 as FQNEAQ (reference sequence). Looking up the rest from reference TRBV7-9 and TRBJ2-7 gives the full variable domain: DTGVSQNPRHKITKRGQNVTFRCDPISEHNRLYWYRQTLGQGPEFLTYFQNEAQLEKSRLLSDRFSAERPKGSFSTLEIQRTEQGDSAMYLCASSRAAGFHEQYFGPGTRLTVT.

The rearrangement joins TRBV7-3 to TRBJ2-3; D perhaps matches TRBD2 (5 bases). The germline gives CDR1 SGHTA, CDR2 FQGTGA. Trimming took off 3 bases at V and 4 bases at J, with 14 bases between the two ends. The CDR3 covers 15 residues. CDR3 residues: CASSFVGGRADTQYF. CDR3 nucleotide sequence: TGTGCCAGCAGCTTTGTCGGAGGACGGGCAGATACGCAGTATTTT. The whole variable domain, remainder taken from reference TRBV7-3 and TRBJ2-3, is GAGVSQTPSNKVTEKGKYVELRCDPISGHTALYWYRQSLGQGPEFLIYFQGTGAADDSGLPNDRFFAVRPEGSVSTLKIQRTERGDSAVYLCASSFVGGRADTQYFGPGTRLTVL.

This rearrangement joins TRBV6-6 to TRBJ2-7, with 8 bases lining up with TRBD2. The CDR3 has 16 amino acids. Unmatched junction bases numbered 13, after V lost 7 bases and J lost 2 bases. Germline values: CDR1 MNHNY, CDR2 SVGAGI (reference sequence). The CDR3 region is CASTPGGIAGTYEQYF. The CDR3 DNA follows: TGTGCCAGCACTCCAGGCGGGATAGCGGGGACCTACGAGCAGTACTTC.